The rows below give T cell receptor beta chains drawn from one sample of a study of blood T cell repertoires in COVID-19. Assay used: immunoSEQ multiplex PCR; TCRdb lists only in-frame clones, some missing. Of roughly 280,000 clones listed, around 83% are singletons. The sample comprised peripheral blood. These receptors all stem from a man younger than 35 with active or convalescent COVID-19. Each CDR3 is given with its conserved first and last residue. D genes are given only for firm matches. Some rows mark clone size as missing; the rest say once, few, many or name a class of expanded clone.

V gene,clone size,D gene,J gene,CDR3 protein,CDR3 DNA
TRBV30,.,.,TRBJ1-5,CAWSVGSFVNQPQHF,TGTGCCTGGAGTGTGGGCAGTTTTGTCAATCAGCCCCAGCATTTT
TRBV6-5,.,.,TRBJ2-7,CASRTNSYEQYF,TGTGCCAGCAGGACTAACTCCTACGAGCAGTACTTC
TRBV4-1,.,.,TRBJ2-2,CASSLLSSAGELFF,TGCGCCAGCAGCCTACTTTCGAGCGCCGGGGAGCTGTTTTTT
TRBV29-1,.,TRBD2,TRBJ2-7,CSVGTSGPTYEQYF,TGCAGCGTTGGGACTAGCGGGCCAACCTACGAGCAGTACTTC
TRBV11-3,.,.,TRBJ1-2,CASSPAPGRDYTF,TGTGCCAGCAGCCCTGCCCCGGGGAGAGACTACACCTTC
TRBV6-2/TRBV6-3,.,.,TRBJ2-3,CASSYSLGTRLSTDTQYF,TGTGCCAGCAGTTACTCCCTTGGGACACGACTATCCACAGATACGCAGTATTTT
TRBV3-1/TRBV3-2,.,.,TRBJ2-1,CASSKKAPGSGFKIF,TGTGCCAGCAGCAAAAAGGCACCGGGGAGCGGGTTCAAGATCTTC
TRBV21-1,.,.,TRBJ1-1,CASMRTVRYTEAFF,TGTGCCAGCATGCGGACAGTCAGATACACTGAAGCTTTCTTT
TRBV2,few,TRBD1,TRBJ1-2,CASSDGRGVSGYTF,TGTGCCAGCAGTGACGGCAGGGGGGTCTCTGGCTACACCTTC
TRBV7-6,.,.,TRBJ2-7,CASSPSNPTADEQYF,TGTGCCAGCAGTCCCAGTAACCCTACAGCGGACGAGCAGTACTTC
TRBV3-1/TRBV3-2,.,.,TRBJ2-2,CASSQGGGGELFF,TGTGCCAGCAGCCAAGGCGGAGGAGGGGAGCTGTTTTTT
TRBV27,.,.,TRBJ2-7,CASSLGSYGDEQYF,TGTGCCAGCAGTCTCGGGTCCTACGGCGACGAGCAGTACTTC
TRBV6-6,.,TRBD1,TRBJ2-5,CASSIGQGDKETQYF,TGTGCCAGCAGCATCGGACAGGGGGATAAAGAGACCCAGTACTTC
TRBV3-1/TRBV3-2,.,.,TRBJ1-5,CASSQGGRQPQHF,TGTGCCAGCAGCCAAGGGGGGAGGCAGCCCCAGCATTTT
TRBV6-2/TRBV6-3,.,.,TRBJ1-5,CASSYGQWPQHF,TGTGCCAGCAGTTACGGCCAATGGCCCCAGCATTTT
TRBV3-1/TRBV3-2,.,.,TRBJ2-2,CASSLSTGELFF,TGTGCCAGCAGCCTTAGCACCGGGGAGCTGTTTTTT
TRBV27,.,TRBD1,TRBJ2-6,CASSTRLTGNGANVLTF,TGTGCCAGCAGTACTCGACTGACAGGGAACGGGGCCAACGTCCTGACTTTC
TRBV11-2,.,.,TRBJ1-6,CASSRVAVRDDSPLHF,TGTGCCAGCAGCCGAGTCGCGGTACGGGATGATTCACCCCTCCACTTT
TRBV5-1,.,TRBD1,TRBJ2-1,CASSSQGADDWEQFF,TGCGCCAGCAGCTCGCAGGGGGCAGACGATTGGGAGCAGTTCTTC
TRBV4-3,few,.,TRBJ2-7,CASSREFSYEQYF,TGCGCCAGCAGCCGGGAGTTTTCCTACGAGCAGTACTTC
TRBV12-3/TRBV12-4,.,.,TRBJ1-2,CASSLGPGNGYTF,TGTGCCAGCAGTTTGGGCCCCGGGAATGGCTACACCTTC
TRBV21-1,few,.,TRBJ2-7,CASSKELRGPLTYEQYF,TGTGCCAGCAGCAAAGAGTTGCGGGGTCCACTAACCTACGAGCAGTACTTC
TRBV5-6,.,.,TRBJ2-3,CASSLVGGQADTQYF,TGTGCCAGCAGCTTGGTGGGGGGGCAGGCAGATACGCAGTATTTT
TRBV9,.,TRBD2,TRBJ2-7,CASSAASGGNYEQYF,TGTGCCAGCAGCGCCGCTAGCGGGGGGAACTACGAGCAGTACTTC
TRBV5-1,once,.,TRBJ2-5,CASQVPGQETQYF,TGCGCCAGCCAGGTCCCGGGGCAAGAGACCCAGTACTTC
TRBV2,.,.,TRBJ1-5,CASSDAGGNQPQHF,TGTGCCAGCAGTGACGCAGGGGGCAATCAGCCCCAGCATTTT
TRBV7-9,.,.,TRBJ2-3,CASSPNFLNTDTQYF,TGTGCCAGCAGCCCCAACTTTCTCAACACAGATACGCAGTATTTT
TRBV15,.,.,TRBJ1-1,CATLGGTEAFF,TGTGCCACCCTAGGAGGCACTGAAGCTTTCTTT
TRBV28,.,.,TRBJ2-5,CASSPWGDLRETQYF,TGTGCCAGCAGCCCCTGGGGGGATCTCCGAGAGACCCAGTACTTC
TRBV29-1,.,.,TRBJ2-7,CSVRLSPYEQYF,TGCAGCGTTCGCCTTAGCCCCTACGAGCAGTACTTC
TRBV10-3,.,.,TRBJ2-3,CATRSDRDTQYF,TGTGCCACCCGATCCGATAGAGATACGCAGTATTTT
TRBV5-6,once,TRBD2,TRBJ2-7,CASSEGLAGGDYEQYF,TGTGCCAGCAGCGAAGGACTAGCGGGGGGGGACTACGAGCAGTACTTC
TRBV12-5,.,.,TRBJ2-1,CASGLALNEQFF,TGTGCTAGTGGTTTGGCCCTCAATGAGCAGTTCTTC
TRBV2,.,.,TRBJ1-1,CASSVNGGDAAFF,TGTGCCAGCAGTGTCAACGGGGGGGATGCAGCTTTCTTT
TRBV6-5,once,.,TRBJ2-7,CASSAWETYEQYF,TGTGCCAGCTCTGCTTGGGAGACCTACGAGCAGTACTTC
TRBV19,few,TRBD1,TRBJ1-5,CASRGQFGNQPQHF,TGTGCCAGTAGGGGACAGTTCGGGAATCAGCCCCAGCATTTT
TRBV11-2,few,TRBD1,TRBJ2-2,CASSPISTGKAGELFF,TGTGCCAGCAGCCCCATTTCGACAGGGAAGGCCGGGGAGCTGTTTTTT
TRBV7-2,.,.,TRBJ2-7,CASSSTPGYEQYF,TGTGCCAGCAGCTCAACTCCGGGGTACGAGCAGTACTTC
TRBV13,once,TRBD1,TRBJ2-2,CASSPKLGTVGTGELFF,TGTGCCAGCAGCCCGAAACTCGGGACAGTGGGAACCGGGGAGCTGTTTTTT
TRBV6-5,.,TRBD1,TRBJ1-6,CASSRQGRDSPLHF,TGTGCCAGCAGCCGACAGGGACGAGATTCACCCCTCCACTTT
TRBV19,.,.,TRBJ1-5,CASGEFGNQPQHF,TGTGCCAGTGGGGAGTTTGGCAATCAGCCCCAGCATTTT
TRBV5-4,.,TRBD1,TRBJ2-5,CASSLEGGAETQYF,TGTGCCAGCAGCTTGGAAGGGGGCGCCGAGACCCAGTACTTC
TRBV11-3,.,TRBD2,TRBJ2-1,CASSLAGTRGTRPPYNEQFF,TGTGCCAGCAGCTTAGCAGGGACTAGAGGAACCAGGCCCCCTTACAATGAGCAGTTCTTC
TRBV6-1,.,.,TRBJ1-3,CASSEGEGYTIYF,TGTGCCAGCAGTGAAGGGGAGGGGTACACCATATATTTT
TRBV6-5,once,.,TRBJ1-4,CASSLAFNEKLFF,TGTGCCAGCAGCCTGGCTTTTAATGAAAAACTGTTTTTT
TRBV2,.,TRBD1,TRBJ2-3,CATSVTGGGGHTQYF,TGTGCCACCTCGGTGACAGGGGGTGGAGGGCATACGCAGTATTTT
TRBV6-5,.,.,TRBJ2-2,CASSYSLGGGELFF,TGTGCCAGCAGTTACTCGTTAGGGGGCGGGGAGCTGTTTTTT
TRBV9,.,.,TRBJ1-2,CASSVESTVPTF,TGTGCCAGCAGCGTAGAATCTACAGTCCCCACCTTC
TRBV7-9,once,.,TRBJ2-7,CASSLARQGTYEQYF,TGTGCCAGCAGCTTAGCGAGGCAGGGGACCTACGAGCAGTACTTC
TRBV27,few,TRBD1,TRBJ1-2,CASSWDSTNYGYTF,TGTGCCAGCAGCTGGGACAGCACAAACTATGGCTACACCTTC